The rows below give T cell receptor beta chains drawn from one sample of a study of early stage breast cancer tumors. Sequenced by immunoSEQ multiplex PCR; TCRdb stores in-frame clones only, minus some. The sample consists of roughly 21,000 clones, about three quarters of them appearing once. Specimen: blood. These receptors all come from a person between 60 and 70 years old with breast cancer. CDR3s include the opening cysteine and the closing phenylalanine or tryptophan.

V gene: TRBV30; CDR3 protein: CAWALSWGQGTGELFF
V gene: TRBV7-9; CDR3 protein: CASSLTGIHYEQYF
V gene: TRBV7-2; CDR3 protein: CASSLDENYGYTF
V gene: TRBV6-5; CDR3 protein: CASSYSAGAGEETQYF
V gene: TRBV9; CDR3 protein: CASSVAASGGYEQFF
V gene: TRBV6-5; CDR3 protein: CASSYSNRQIYNEQFF
V gene: TRBV7-8; CDR3 protein: CASSLAVATEQFF
V gene: TRBV19; CDR3 protein: CASSIVGQGGRYEQYF
V gene: TRBV6-1; CDR3 protein: CASSEGTSRSTDTQYF
V gene: TRBV27; CDR3 protein: CASSTGLHYEQYF
V gene: TRBV19; CDR3 protein: CASSNRGITELFF
V gene: TRBV5-1; CDR3 protein: CASSLMADQETQYF
V gene: TRBV27; CDR3 protein: CASRALGQETYEQYF
V gene: TRBV2; CDR3 protein: CASSEDGTWPTNEKLFF
V gene: TRBV5-4; CDR3 protein: CASSLDGGSGEQYF
V gene: TRBV9; CDR3 protein: CASSVAAVQETQYF
V gene: TRBV6-5; CDR3 protein: CASRPYRGARTAFF
V gene: TRBV11-2; CDR3 protein: CASSLGGGGESYGYTF
V gene: TRBV29-1; CDR3 protein: CSVASPTALYSGNTIYF
V gene: TRBV29-1; CDR3 protein: CSVSDSRDQPQHF
V gene: TRBV19; CDR3 protein: CASSIDRGGRPYEQYF
V gene: TRBV13; CDR3 protein: CASSLTGGSTEAFF
V gene: TRBV4-2; CDR3 protein: CASSQDLVGTRGYTF
V gene: TRBV6-5; CDR3 protein: CASTEQGSGYGYTF
V gene: TRBV5-1; CDR3 protein: CASSEASGRAYEQYF
V gene: TRBV14; CDR3 protein: CASSQTAGLVYNEQFF
V gene: TRBV4-2; CDR3 protein: CASSQVKVDTGELFF